The source of this TCR beta chain is a study of cytotoxic CD8 clonotypes in ibrutinib-treated CLL. Germline CDR1 and CDR2: SGHRS and YFSETQ. The CDR3 is 18 residues long. J was trimmed by 0 bases and V by 3 bases; bases with no gene match: 3. Only in-frame clones appear in the TCRdb table, and some are missing; sequencing was by immunoSEQ multiplex PCR. This table has more than 110,000 clones, about 91% appearing once. This sequence joins TRBV5-1 and TRBJ2-1, with 16 bases aligning to TRBD2. Specimen: PBMCs, collected after 12 months of ibrutinib treatment. The TCR comes from a human donor with chronic lymphocytic leukemia. CDR3 loop: CASSWGLAGGFSYNEQFF. The CDR3 region has the DNA TGCGCCAGCAGCTGGGGACTAGCGGGAGGGTTCTCCTACAATGAGCAGTTCTTC.